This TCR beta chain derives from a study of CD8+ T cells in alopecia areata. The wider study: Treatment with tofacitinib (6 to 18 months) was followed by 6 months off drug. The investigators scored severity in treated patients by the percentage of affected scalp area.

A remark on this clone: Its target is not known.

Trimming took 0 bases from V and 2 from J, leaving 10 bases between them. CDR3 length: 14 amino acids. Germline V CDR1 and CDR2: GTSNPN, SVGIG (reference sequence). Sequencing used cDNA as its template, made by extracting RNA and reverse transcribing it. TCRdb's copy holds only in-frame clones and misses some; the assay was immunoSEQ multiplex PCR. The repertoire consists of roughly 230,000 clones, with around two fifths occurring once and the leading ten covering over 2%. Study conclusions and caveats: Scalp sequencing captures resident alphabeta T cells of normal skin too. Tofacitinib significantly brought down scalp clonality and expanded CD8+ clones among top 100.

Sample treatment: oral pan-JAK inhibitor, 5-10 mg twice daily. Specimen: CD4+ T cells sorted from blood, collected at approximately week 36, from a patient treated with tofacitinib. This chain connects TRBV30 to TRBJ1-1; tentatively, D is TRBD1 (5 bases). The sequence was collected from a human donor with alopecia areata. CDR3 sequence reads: CAWSVPRDNTEAFF. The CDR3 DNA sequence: TGTGCCTGGAGTGTACCCAGGGACAACACTGAAGCTTTCTTT.